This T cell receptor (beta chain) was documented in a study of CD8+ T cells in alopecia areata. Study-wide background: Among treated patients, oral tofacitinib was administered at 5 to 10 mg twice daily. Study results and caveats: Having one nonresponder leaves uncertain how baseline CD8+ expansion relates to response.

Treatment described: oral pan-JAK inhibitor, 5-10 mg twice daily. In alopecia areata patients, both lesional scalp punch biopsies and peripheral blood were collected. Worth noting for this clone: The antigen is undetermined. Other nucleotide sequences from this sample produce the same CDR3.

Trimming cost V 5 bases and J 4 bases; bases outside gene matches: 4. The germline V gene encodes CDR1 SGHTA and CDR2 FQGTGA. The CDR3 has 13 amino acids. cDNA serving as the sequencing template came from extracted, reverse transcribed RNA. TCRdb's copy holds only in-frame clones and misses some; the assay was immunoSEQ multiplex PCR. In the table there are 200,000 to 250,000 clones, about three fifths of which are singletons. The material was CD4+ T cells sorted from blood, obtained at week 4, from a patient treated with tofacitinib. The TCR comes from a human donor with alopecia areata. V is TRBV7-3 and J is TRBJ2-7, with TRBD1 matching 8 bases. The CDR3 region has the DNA TGTGCCAGCAGCCCCGGGACAGGTTACGAGCAGTACTTC. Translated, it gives CASSPGTGYEQYF.